A single T cell receptor beta chain is shown here with its context. Its antigen is still unknown. Germline CDR1 reads SGHAT; CDR2 reads FQNNGV. Trimming cost V 1 base and J 4 bases, with 7 bases left between them. The CDR3 is made up of 13 amino acids. The PCR made use of 60 Vbeta and 13 Jbeta primers. Data came from immunoSEQ multiplex PCR; TCRdb stores just in-frame clones and leaves some out. The repertoire holds about 160,000 clones, with 70% to 90% as singletons. These data come from a study of cytomegalovirus exposure and HLA in healthy donors. The study's findings and limits: As a later analysis revealed, most CMV-associated TCR beta chains appeared HLA-restricted. Some V segments, including TRBV6-2 and TRBV6-3, were excluded as indistinguishable. Certain sequence variants were highly shared and formed a cluster, and this cluster was likely a sequencing artifact.

The chain carries TRBV11-2 and TRBJ1-2; D is unresolved. Input material: PBMCs. This receptor was identified in a young woman in good health and CMV-seronegative. The CDR3 DNA follows: TGTGCCAGCAGCTTAGGGCCCTCCTATGGCTACACCTTC. It yields the protein CASSLGPSYGYTF.